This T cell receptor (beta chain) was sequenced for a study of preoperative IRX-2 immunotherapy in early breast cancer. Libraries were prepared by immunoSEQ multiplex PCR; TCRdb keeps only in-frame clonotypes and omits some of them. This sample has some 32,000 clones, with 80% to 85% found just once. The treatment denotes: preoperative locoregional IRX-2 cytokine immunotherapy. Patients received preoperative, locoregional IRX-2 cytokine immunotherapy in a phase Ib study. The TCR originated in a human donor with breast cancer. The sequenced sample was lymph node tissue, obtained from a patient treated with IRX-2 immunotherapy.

The CDR3 DNA reads TGCAGCGTTGCGGGGCACAATCAGCCCCAGCATTTT. As protein: CSVAGHNQPQHF. The chain joins TRBV29-1 to TRBJ1-5, with D possibly being TRBD1 (5 bases). V was pared by 4 bases and J by 3 bases, with 7 bases between. Germline CDR1 reads SQVTM; CDR2 reads ANQGSEA. CDR3 length: 12 residues.